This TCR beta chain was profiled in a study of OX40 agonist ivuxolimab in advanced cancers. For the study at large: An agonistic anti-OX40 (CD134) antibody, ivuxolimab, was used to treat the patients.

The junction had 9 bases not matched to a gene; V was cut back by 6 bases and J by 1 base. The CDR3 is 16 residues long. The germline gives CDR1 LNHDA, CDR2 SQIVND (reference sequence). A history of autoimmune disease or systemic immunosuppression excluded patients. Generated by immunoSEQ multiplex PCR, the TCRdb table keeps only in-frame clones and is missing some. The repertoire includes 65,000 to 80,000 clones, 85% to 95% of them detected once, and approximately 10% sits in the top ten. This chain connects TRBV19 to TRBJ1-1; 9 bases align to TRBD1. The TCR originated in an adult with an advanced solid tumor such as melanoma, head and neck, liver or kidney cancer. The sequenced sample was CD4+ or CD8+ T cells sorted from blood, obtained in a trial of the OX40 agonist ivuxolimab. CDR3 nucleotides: TGTGCCAGTAGCCCGATGGGGACAGGGCGGAACACTGAAGCTTTCTTT. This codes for CASSPMGTGRNTEAFF.